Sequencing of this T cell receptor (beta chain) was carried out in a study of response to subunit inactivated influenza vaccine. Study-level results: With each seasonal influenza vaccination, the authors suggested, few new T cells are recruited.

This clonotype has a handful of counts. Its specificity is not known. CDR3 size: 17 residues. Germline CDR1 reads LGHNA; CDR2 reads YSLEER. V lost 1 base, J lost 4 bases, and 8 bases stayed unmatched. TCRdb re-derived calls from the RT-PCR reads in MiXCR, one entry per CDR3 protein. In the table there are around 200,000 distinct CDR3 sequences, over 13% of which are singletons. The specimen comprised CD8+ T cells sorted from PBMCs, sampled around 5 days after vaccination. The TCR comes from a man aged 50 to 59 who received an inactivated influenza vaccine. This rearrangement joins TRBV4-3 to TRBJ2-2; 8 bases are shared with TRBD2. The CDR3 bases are TGCGCCAGCAGCCAAGTGGCGGGGGGCCTGGGCACCGGGGAGCTGTTTTTT. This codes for CASSQVAGGLGTGELFF.